The following is a T cell receptor (beta chain) sequence with its context. These data originate in a study of regulatory T cells in long-lasting Graves disease. The time point was: persistent/refractory GD, antithyroid drugs over 5 years with positive TRAb. The TCR library was made from RNA that had been extracted from PBMCs in TRIzol. Assembly of TCR beta libraries relied on iRepertoire HTBI primers together with Arm-PCR of CDR3 regions. In the original workflow: 60 to 65 TRBV and roughly 15 TRBJ segments were identified across samples. MiXCR was run by TCRdb on the multiplex PCR reads, yielding one entry per CDR3 protein. These V and J calls derive from TCRdb rather than the authors' analysis. The table has roughly 490,000 distinct CDR3 sequences, about 22% seen once. Germline assignment: CDR1 DFQATT and CDR2 SNEGSKA (reference sequence). The CDR3 extends over 11 amino acids. Trimming removed 6 bases at V and 7 bases at J, with 12 bases between.

The source material was peripheral blood mononuclear cells (PBMCs), sampled when the disease was refractory, from a patient treated with antithyroid drugs. The chain is built from TRBV20-1 and TRBJ1-1; D not certain. The sequence derives from a female donor with Graves disease. The CDR3 loop reads CSAVRGHEAFF. As DNA, the CDR3 is TGCAGTGCCGTAAGAGGGCATGAAGCTTTCTTT.